These 26 T cell receptor beta chains share one sample of origin, sequenced in a study of blood T cell repertoires in COVID-19. Repertoires were generated with immunoSEQ multiplex PCR, while TCRdb's copy carries only in-frame clones and drops some. The table lists roughly 230,000 clones, 70% to 90% of them singletons. The specimen was PBMCs or T cells enriched from blood (not recorded which). These receptors all come from a woman aged 45-60 years who had been exposed to COVID-19.

The chain is built from TRBV23-1 and TRBJ1-5, with D maybe TRBD1 (5 bases). TRBV23-1 carries the ORF label, with uncertain function. V was cut by 4 bases and J by 3 bases, with 25 bases left in between. The CDR3 has 19 amino acids. The CDR3, as DNA: TGCGCCAGCAGTCCCTCTTCAGCATTCTTGGGGGAGGTCAATCAGCCCCAGCATTTT. It is translated as CASSPSSAFLGEVNQPQHF.

The J gene is TRBJ1-1, the V gene TRBV5-1; 7 nucleotides line up with TRBD1. The CDR3 runs 12 residues. The V and J ends lost 4 bases and 7 bases, in that order; junction bases with no gene match: 4. Germline CDR1 reads SGHRS; CDR2 reads YFSETQ. In DNA, the CDR3 is TGCGCCAGCAGCCCGACAGGGCATGAAGCTTTCTTT. It specifies CASSPTGHEAFF.

The chain joins TRBV5-1 to TRBJ2-1; 10 positions agree with TRBD2. This CDR3 spans 15 amino acids. Trimming at V came to 0 bases and at J to 4 bases, leaving 1 base not matched to a gene. Germline CDR1 is SGHRS and CDR2 is YFSETQ. The CDR3 region is CASSLGTSGYNEQFF. In DNA, the CDR3 is TGCGCCAGCAGCTTGGGGACTAGCGGTTACAATGAGCAGTTCTTC.

The chain carries TRBV5-1 and TRBJ1-1, with a weak D call TRBD1 (5 bases). Trimming removed 4 bases from V and 0 bases from J, with 10 bases in between. The CDR3 sequence is 14 residues long. Germline V CDR1 and CDR2: SGHRS, YFSETQ. The CDR3: CASSGGGLNTEAFF. CDR3 in DNA: TGCGCCAGCAGCGGCGGGGGGTTGAACACTGAAGCTTTCTTT.

This rearrangement joins TRBV5-5 to TRBJ2-1; 7 bases fit TRBD1. J lost 0 bases, V lost 2 bases, and 5 bases had no gene match. The CDR3 totals 16 residues. CDR1 is SGHKS and CDR2 is YYEKEE in the germline V gene (reference sequence). The CDR3 DNA is TGTGCCAGCAGCTTATCGGGACAGCTCTCCTACAATGAGCAGTTCTTC. Its translation: CASSLSGQLSYNEQFF.

A single count supports this clone. The J gene is TRBJ2-3, the V gene TRBV11-3; no reliable D call. This CDR3 region has 13 residues. The V end was cut by 5 bases, the J end by 6 bases, with 12 bases between. Per germline, CDR1 SGHNT and CDR2 YENEEA. The CDR3 coding sequence is TGTGCCAGCAGCCCCCCCGGAGTTGATACGCAGTATTTT. Translated, it gives CASSPPGVDTQYF.

This rearrangement joins TRBV7-2 to TRBJ1-5; maybe TRBD1 (5 bases). Trimming took off 5 bases at V and 7 bases at J, with 12 bases between the two ends. CDR1 and CDR2 from the germline V gene are SGHTA and FQGNSA. The CDR3 is made up of 13 amino acids. CDR3 DNA: TGTGCCAGCAGCCTCAGGGTGGGCCAGCCCCAGCATTTT. It encodes CASSLRVGQPQHF. Full variable domain (missing parts from reference TRBV7-2 and TRBJ1-5): GAGVSQSPSNKVTEKGKDVELRCDPISGHTALYWYRQSLGQGLEFLIYFQGNSAPDKSGLPSDRFSAERTGGSVSTLTIQRTQQEDSAVYLCASSLRVGQPQHFGDGTRLSIL.

This clone has a count of ten or more. V is TRBV2 and J is TRBJ2-1, with TRBD2 matching over 11 bases. This CDR3 has 18 residues. J was trimmed by 7 bases and V by 2 bases; bases with no gene match: 13. Per germline, CDR1 SNHLY and CDR2 FYNNEI. In DNA, the CDR3 is TGTGCCAGCAGTGAAAAGATTAGCGGGGGGGCCAAACGGAATGAGCAGTTCTTC. Encoded protein: CASSEKISGGAKRNEQFF.

The rearrangement joins TRBV6-1 to TRBJ1-5, with D unresolved. The V end was cut by 7 bases, the J end by 5 bases, with 18 bases between. The CDR3 is made up of 15 amino acids. From germline, CDR1 is MNHNS and CDR2 SASEGT. In DNA, the CDR3 is TGTGCCAGCACCCACGCGGGGTCTTTTTATCAGCCCCAGCATTTT. It is translated as CASTHAGSFYQPQHF.

V is TRBV4-1 and J is TRBJ2-3; D remains ambiguous. Germline CDR1 MGHRA, CDR2 YSYEKL. The V end was cut by 5 bases, the J end by 0 bases, with 15 bases between. The CDR3 consists of 16 residues. The CDR3 DNA reads as TGCGCCAGCAGCAACCATCTAGGTGGGAGCACAGATACGCAGTATTTT. Translation: CASSNHLGGSTDTQYF.

CDR3 coding DNA: TGCGCCAGCAGCTTGAACGGCGGGGTGCCCCGGGAGACCCAGTACTTC. Its translation is CASSLNGGVPRETQYF. This chain links TRBV5-1 with TRBJ2-5, with D tentatively TRBD2 (6 bases). Germline-derived CDR1 and CDR2 are SGHRS and YFSETQ. The CDR3 sequence is 16 residues long. The V and J ends lost 1 base and 5 bases respectively, with 18 bases between them.

The V and J genes are TRBV7-9 and TRBJ2-7; maybe TRBD1 (5 bases). Germline V gives CDR1 SEHNR, CDR2 FQNEAQ (reference sequence). Trimming left V 5 bases short and J 5 bases short, with 19 bases between. This CDR3 region has 15 residues. CDR3 in DNA: TGTGCCAGCAGCCCCACAGGTACAACAACGGACGAGCAGTACTTC. Protein product: CASSPTGTTTDEQYF.

This rearrangement joins TRBV12-3 or TRBV12-4 to TRBJ1-1, with D maybe TRBD1 (6 bases). The CDR3 has 13 amino acids. V was cut by 3 bases and J by 5 bases, with 10 bases left in between. The DNA of the CDR3 is TGTGCCAGCAGTTTCTACAGGGAGACTGAAGCTTTCTTT. This gives the protein CASSFYRETEAFF.

The genes are TRBV7-9 and TRBJ2-2; 8 bases align to TRBD1. The CDR3 contains 16 residues. Germline assignment: CDR1 SEHNR and CDR2 FQNEAQ (reference sequence). J gave up 7 bases and V 3 bases, and 10 bases lay outside the gene matches. CDR3 sequence: CASSFRRGPGVGELFF. The CDR3 nucleotides read TGTGCCAGCAGCTTCCGCAGGGGGCCCGGGGTCGGGGAGCTGTTTTTT. The complete variable domain, with remaining parts taken from reference TRBV7-9 and TRBJ2-2, reads DTGVSQNPRHKITKRGQNVTFRCDPISEHNRLYWYRQTLGQGPEFLTYFQNEAQLEKSRLLSDRFSAERPKGSFSTLEIQRTEQGDSAMYLCASSFRRGPGVGELFFGEGSRLTVL.

The J gene is TRBJ2-7, the V gene TRBV7-8, with 8 bases matching TRBD2. J was trimmed by 8 bases and V by 3 bases; bases with no gene match: 18. The V gene's germline CDR1 is SGHVS and CDR2 FQNEAQ. CDR3 size: 17 residues. CDR3 protein: CASSLRRGAGLDTKQYF. CDR3 nucleotides: TGTGCCAGCAGCTTGCGTCGGGGGGCGGGACTAGACACCAAGCAGTACTTC.

This clone showed up just once. The rearrangement links TRBV7-9 to TRBJ2-3, with TRBD2 as a possible D gene (6 bases). Germline CDR1 is SEHNR and CDR2 is FQNEAQ (reference sequence). Trimming cost V 1 base and J 6 bases, with 17 bases left between them. The CDR3 consists of 16 residues. CDR3 sequence: CASSLGRDSRRDTQYF. CDR3 DNA sequence: TGTGCCAGCAGCTTAGGCCGGGACTCCCGCCGGGATACGCAGTATTTT. Based on the CDR3 plus reference TRBV7-9 and TRBJ2-3, the full variable domain is DTGVSQNPRHKITKRGQNVTFRCDPISEHNRLYWYRQTLGQGPEFLTYFQNEAQLEKSRLLSDRFSAERPKGSFSTLEIQRTEQGDSAMYLCASSLGRDSRRDTQYFGPGTRLTVL.

Here the CDR3 reads CASSLDQAGVAYPYGYTF. As DNA, the CDR3 is TGTGCCAGCAGCTTGGATCAGGCAGGGGTCGCTTACCCCTATGGCTACACCTTC. This rearrangement joins TRBV5-6 to TRBJ1-2; possible D gene TRBD1, 6 bases. This CDR3 region has 18 residues. Trimming pared 0 bases from V and 4 bases from J, leaving 22 bases between. Germline CDR1 SGHDT, CDR2 YYEEEE.

The chain links TRBV3-1 (or the pseudogene TRBV3-2) to TRBJ1-2; the D gene is possibly TRBD1 (5 bases). The germline CDR1 and CDR2 sequences are LGHDT and YNNKEL (reference sequence). V was trimmed by 2 bases and J by 4 bases, leaving 17 bases between them. This CDR3 spans 16 amino acids. In DNA form, the CDR3 reads TGTGCCAGCAGCCAACTAGTGGGGGGAGGAATCTATGGCTACACCTTC. This codes for CASSQLVGGGIYGYTF.

The CDR3 DNA sequence: TGTGCCAGCGGGGGAGGATTTAGGCAAGAGACCCAGTACTTC. It codes for CASGGGFRQETQYF. The chain employs TRBV9 and TRBJ2-5, with D possibly matching TRBD2 (6 bases). Trimming removed 7 bases at V and 2 bases at J, with 15 bases between. Germline CDR1 and CDR2: SGDLS and YYNGEE. The CDR3 sequence is 14 residues long.

There are a few counts of this clone. J is TRBJ2-7 and V is TRBV5-6; TRBD2 aligns across 10 bases. V trimming: 1 base; J trimming: 0 bases; junction bases outside the gene matches: 10. The CDR3 sequence is 18 residues long. Per germline, CDR1 SGHDT and CDR2 YYEEEE. In DNA form, the CDR3 reads TGTGCCAGCAGCTTGACCCTAGCGGGGGCCGACGCCTCCTACGAGCAGTACTTC. The encoded protein is CASSLTLAGADASYEQYF.

This clone was seen a handful of times. Other DNA sequences in the sample encode the same CDR3. This rearrangement joins TRBV12-3 or TRBV12-4 to TRBJ1-5; a possible D gene is TRBD1 (5 bases). V was shortened by 6 bases and J by 7 bases, with 13 bases between the two germline ends. The length of the CDR3 is 13 residues. CDR3 loop: CASSPGGGQPQHF. As DNA, the CDR3 is TGTGCCAGCAGCCCTGGGGGGGGGCAGCCCCAGCATTTT.

This chain uses TRBV5-1 with TRBJ2-3; D perhaps matches TRBD1 (6 bases). This CDR3 contains 16 residues. Trimming took 0 bases from V and 0 from J, leaving 11 bases between them. In germline, CDR1 is SGHRS, CDR2 YFSETQ. DNA for the CDR3: TGCGCCAGCAGCTTGGGACAGGTTTTAAGCACAGATACGCAGTATTTT. Translating gives CASSLGQVLSTDTQYF.

The chain couples TRBV2 to TRBJ1-5; maybe TRBD1 (5 bases). Trimming shortened V by 4 bases and J by 1 base, and 11 bases separated the two germline ends. This CDR3 comprises 15 residues. Germline CDR1 and CDR2: SNHLY and FYNNEI. Here the CDR3 reads CASSVGRGSNQPQHF. The CDR3 nucleotides are TGTGCCAGCAGTGTCGGGCGGGGCAGCAATCAGCCCCAGCATTTT. Complete variable domain (other parts from reference TRBV2 and TRBJ1-5): EPEVTQTPSHQVTQMGQEVILRCVPISNHLYFYWYRQILGQKVEFLVSFYNNEISEKSEIFDDQFSVERPDGSNFTLKIRSTKLEDSAMYFCASSVGRGSNQPQHFGDGTRLSIL.

V and J are TRBV29-1 and TRBJ1-1; D is undetermined. Deletions cut 6 bases from V and 1 base from J, with 12 bases between. The CDR3 runs 13 residues. The germline gives CDR1 SQVTM, CDR2 ANQGSEA. The CDR3 DNA reads as TGCAGCGTGGACGGACTGCAGAACACTGAAGCTTTCTTT. Protein product: CSVDGLQNTEAFF.

V is TRBV3-1 (or the pseudogene TRBV3-2) and J is TRBJ1-2, with D possibly TRBD1 on 5 matching bases. Germline V gene data show CDR1 as LGHDT and CDR2 as YNNKEL (reference sequence). This CDR3 has 15 residues. V was cut by 8 bases and J by 2 bases, with 18 bases left in between. CDR3 DNA: TGTGCCAGCTCCCAGGCGGGGCAGTCCAACTATGGCTACACCTTC. Protein sequence: CASSQAGQSNYGYTF.

As for this clone: The sample has other DNA sequences that encode this CDR3 too. In DNA, the CDR3 is TGCAGTGCTAGTGCGGGGAACGGCTACACCTTC. It translates to CSASAGNGYTF. The chain carries TRBV20-1 and TRBJ1-2; D gene unclear. Germline V lookup: CDR1 DFQATT, CDR2 SNEGSKA (reference sequence). V was cut by 3 bases and J by 8 bases, with 10 bases left in between. The CDR3 totals 11 residues.